Below are 19 T cell receptor beta chains sequenced from a single sample in a study of neurological immune-mediated disorders. One entry per CDR3 protein results from TCRdb running MiXCR on the 5' RACE reads. The sample holds roughly 62,000 distinct CDR3 sequences, over 2% seen once. Specimen: PBMCs. The source of these receptors is a man between 45 and 60 years old with multiple sclerosis.

This clonotype occurred many times. This sequence joins TRBV4-2 and TRBJ2-7; no clear D. CDR1 is LGHNA and CDR2 is YNFKEQ in the germline V gene. The CDR3 has 14 residues. V was clipped by 0 bases and J by 1 base, with 7 bases between them. This CDR3 is CASSQERSSYEQYF. For the CDR3, the DNA is TGTGCCAGCAGCCAAGAACGATCTTCCTACGAGCAGTACTTC.

This clonotype appeared a few times. This sequence joins TRBV11-2 and TRBJ2-6; tentatively, D is TRBD1 (5 bases). This CDR3 contains 15 residues. Trimming removed 3 bases at V and 0 bases at J, with 6 bases between. Germline CDR1 is SGHAT and CDR2 is FQNNGV. The CDR3 here is CASSLDISGANVLTF. DNA of the CDR3: TGTGCCAGCAGCTTGGACATCTCTGGGGCCAACGTCCTGACTTTC.

The sample holds many counts of this clonotype. This chain links TRBV21-1 with TRBJ1-2; whether TRBD1, the table's D call, matches the DNA was not checked. TRBV21-1 is recorded as a pseudogene. The CDR3 is 18 residues long. In DNA form, the CDR3 reads TGTGCCAGCAGCAAAATAGTACTCCCGGACAGAGGGAACTATGGCTACACCTTC. It is translated as CASSKIVLPDRGNYGYTF.

The table lists this clonotype with many counts. V and J are TRBV9 and TRBJ1-1, with D unresolved. Germline V CDR1 and CDR2: SGDLS, YYNGEE. This CDR3 region has 13 residues. The V and J ends lost 2 bases and 0 bases respectively, with 5 bases between them. Written as DNA, the CDR3 is TGTGCCAGCAGCGTTCTTATGAACACTGAAGCTTTCTTT. This gives the protein CASSVLMNTEAFF. Looking up the rest from reference TRBV9 and TRBJ1-1 gives the full variable domain: DSGVTQTPKHLITATGQRVTLRCSPRSGDLSVYWYQQSLDQGLQFLIQYYNGEERAKGNILERFSAQQFPDLHSELNLSSLELGDSALYFCASSVLMNTEAFFGQGTRLTVV.

This clonotype was counted many times. The chain carries TRBV5-1 and TRBJ2-5; D may be TRBD1 (7 bases). CDR3 length equals 15 residues. CDR1 is SGHRS, CDR2 YFSETQ, per germline. The V end lost 4 bases, the J end lost 7 bases, and 20 bases lay between the germline ends. The CDR3 reads CASSLTQQGRGTQYF. The CDR3 nucleotides read TGCGCCAGCAGCCTAACACAACAGGGGCGGGGGACCCAGTACTTC.

This clonotype was counted at least ten times. The chain recombines TRBV5-5 with TRBJ1-5; TRBD1 matches 8 bases. V dropped 4 bases and J dropped 16; count of bases not matched to a gene: 13. The CDR3 extends over 13 amino acids. Germline V gene sequence: CDR1 SGHKS, CDR2 YYEKEE (reference sequence). CDR3 protein: CASSKTQGASSHF. The CDR3 DNA sequence: TGTGCCAGCAGCAAAACCCAGGGGGCCAGTTCCCATTTT.

This clonotype was counted many times. The CDR3 region has the DNA TGTGCCAGCTCCCCCCTAAATCGAGATACGCAGTATTTT. Residues: CASSPLNRDTQYF. The chain recombines TRBV18 with TRBJ2-3; D unresolved. V lost 6 bases and J 5 bases, leaving 12 bases between the germline ends. The CDR3 runs 13 residues. Germline V CDR1 and CDR2: KGHSH, LQKENI.

This clonotype was counted ten times or more. The chain uses TRBV4-3 and TRBJ1-4; 7 bases align to TRBD1. The junction had 4 bases not matched to a gene; V was cut back by 4 bases and J by 5 bases. Germline CDR1 and CDR2: LGHNA and YSLEER. CDR3 size: 14 residues. For the CDR3, the DNA is TGCGCCAGCAGCCCGACAGGGCGAAATGAAAAACTGTTTTTT. As protein: CASSPTGRNEKLFF.

This clonotype was seen ten or more times. The rearrangement joins TRBV18 to TRBJ2-7, with 8 bases that match TRBD1. The ends lost 4 bases at V and 4 bases at J; junction bases unmatched: 9. Germline V gives CDR1 KGHSH, CDR2 LQKENI. The CDR3 spans 15 residues. The DNA of the CDR3 is TGTGCCAGCTCACGCTCCGGACAGGGAATGTACGAGCAGTACTTC. Its protein is CASSRSGQGMYEQYF. Full variable domain (outside the CDR3, taken from reference TRBV18 and TRBJ2-7): NAGVMQNPRHLVRRRGQEARLRCSPMKGHSHVYWYRQLPEEGLKFMVYLQKENIIDESGMPKERFSAEFPKEGPSILRIQQVVRGDSAAYFCASSRSGQGMYEQYFGPGTRLTVT.

This clonotype was counted at least ten times. V and J are TRBV27 and TRBJ2-3; D is uncertain. Deletions cut 3 bases from V and 4 bases from J, with 11 bases between. Germline CDR1 and CDR2: MNHEY and SMNVEV (reference sequence). The CDR3 extends over 14 amino acids. DNA of the CDR3: TGTGCCAGCAGTTTCGGCAGGTGGTCAGATACGCAGTATTTT. It codes for CASSFGRWSDTQYF.

In its sample, this clonotype was seen many times. This chain connects TRBV5-5 to TRBJ2-4, with TRBD1 as a possible D gene (5 bases). CDR1 and CDR2 (germline): SGHKS, YYEKEE (reference sequence). The CDR3 extends over 16 amino acids. Between the trimmed V and J ends, which lost 4 bases and 6 bases, there was a span of 20 bases. The CDR3 sequence: CASSLYDRVSGNIQYF. CDR3 nucleotide sequence: TGTGCCAGCAGCCTCTATGACAGAGTGTCTGGAAACATTCAGTACTTC.

This clonotype has ten or more counts. The J gene is TRBJ1-2, the V gene TRBV10-3; D might be TRBD1 (5 bases). Trimming took off 6 bases at V and 5 bases at J, with 10 bases between the two ends. The CDR3 consists of 12 residues. Germline V gene sequence: CDR1 ENHRY, CDR2 SYGVKD. CDR3 residues: CAISQQEYGYTF. CDR3 in DNA: TGTGCCATCAGCCAACAGGAGTATGGCTACACCTTC.

This clonotype was recorded many times. This chain uses TRBV9 with TRBJ2-7; possible D gene TRBD2, 7 bases. CDR1 and CDR2 from the germline V gene are SGDLS and YYNGEE. The length of the CDR3 is 16 residues. V was shortened by 0 bases and J by 0 bases, with 13 bases between the two germline ends. CDR3 nucleotide sequence: TGTGCCAGCAGCGTAGGGGAGGGGGGTTTCTCCTACGAGCAGTACTTC. Its protein product is CASSVGEGGFSYEQYF.

The chain combines TRBV15 with TRBJ1-1; possibly TRBD1 for D (6 bases). This CDR3 has 12 amino acids. V shed 4 bases and J shed 7 bases, with 10 bases lying between them. The germline gives CDR1 LNHNV, CDR2 YYDKDF (reference sequence). The CDR3 reads CATSTLQGEAFF. In DNA form, the CDR3 reads TGTGCCACCAGCACATTACAGGGTGAAGCTTTCTTT.

This clonotype was observed many times. The rearrangement joins TRBV15 to TRBJ2-6, with a weak D call TRBD2 (5 bases). V dropped 3 bases and J dropped 3 bases, with 9 bases sitting between them. The CDR3 loop spans 15 amino acids. CDR1 and CDR2 from the germline V gene are LNHNV and YYDKDF (reference sequence). Here the CDR3 DNA reads TGTGCCACCAGCAGCCGAACTAGTGGGGCCAACGTCCTGACTTTC. Encoded protein: CATSSRTSGANVLTF.

This clonotype has ten or more counts. This rearrangement joins TRBV27 to TRBJ2-7, with unresolved D. The V gene lost 1 base and the J gene lost 2 bases, with 12 bases spanning the gap. From germline, CDR1 is MNHEY and CDR2 SMNVEV (reference sequence). This CDR3 comprises 15 residues. The CDR3 nucleotides are TGTGCCAGCAGTTTATTTTACAGCGTCGCCTACGAGCAGTACTTC. Protein: CASSLFYSVAYEQYF.

This clonotype was detected ten times or more. This chain uses TRBV12-3 or TRBV12-4 with TRBJ1-3; D is uncertain. CDR3 length: 19 amino acids. Trimming took off 1 base at V and 0 bases at J, with 19 bases between the two ends. CDR3 region: CASSLGALKGRGSGNTIYF. Written as DNA, the CDR3 is TGTGCCAGCAGTTTAGGCGCCTTGAAGGGTCGGGGCTCTGGAAACACCATATATTTT.

At least ten counts were recorded for this clonotype. The chain recombines TRBV18 with TRBJ1-1, with a tentative D call TRBD1 (5 bases). Trimming shortened V by 4 bases and J by 1 base, and 10 bases separated the two germline ends. The CDR3 is made up of 14 amino acids. Looked up from germline, CDR1 is KGHSH and CDR2 is LQKENI. CDR3 coding DNA: TGTGCCAGCTCACTGTTCAGGGAGAACACTGAAGCTTTCTTT. This encodes CASSLFRENTEAFF. Drawing the rest from reference TRBV18 and TRBJ1-1, the complete variable domain is NAGVMQNPRHLVRRRGQEARLRCSPMKGHSHVYWYRQLPEEGLKFMVYLQKENIIDESGMPKERFSAEFPKEGPSILRIQQVVRGDSAAYFCASSLFRENTEAFFGQGTRLTVV.

This clonotype has a handful of counts. V and J are TRBV20-1 and TRBJ1-1; 9 bases align to TRBD1. The germline CDR1 and CDR2 sequences are DFQATT and SNEGSKA (reference sequence). The junction had 5 bases not matched to a gene; V was cut back by 5 bases and J by 1 base. The CDR3 has 14 amino acids. CDR3: CSAALGQGNTEAFF. CDR3 nucleotide sequence: TGCAGTGCTGCTTTGGGACAGGGGAACACTGAAGCTTTCTTT.